The T cell receptor (beta chain) under discussion was sequenced for a study of blood T cell repertoires in COVID-19. Study in general: Material from acute and convalescent COVID-19 was sourced from the United States, Italy and Spain. The analysed material was cDNA or gDNA that came from T cells, B-cell-depleted T cells, or PBMCs.

Original processing notes: How many nucleated cells were present was estimated from reference gene primer amplification. Data came from immunoSEQ multiplex PCR; TCRdb stores just in-frame clones and leaves some out. Clone size and the V and J calls come from that table; the DNA yielded D and trimming. The sample includes approximately 230,000 clones, 70% to 90% of them seen just once. Trimming shortened V by 0 bases and J by 6 bases, and 9 bases separated the two germline ends. The CDR3 loop spans 13 amino acids. From germline, CDR1 is MNHEY and CDR2 SMNVEV (reference sequence). Only one count was recorded for this clone.

The chain carries TRBV27 and TRBJ2-7; D not resolved. This sequence originates from a man aged 18 to 29 with active or convalescent COVID-19. The sequencing sample was made of peripheral blood. The CDR3 nucleotides read TGTGCCAGCAGTTTATCGTCTAGTGGCGAGCAGTACTTC. Amino acids: CASSLSSSGEQYF.